The 27 T cell receptor beta chains below were found in one sample sequenced in a study of blood T cell repertoires in COVID-19. The data were produced by immunoSEQ multiplex PCR, yet TCRdb's version contains in-frame clones alone and is incomplete. The sample has some 180,000 clones, about 75% seen once. Sequencing was carried out using peripheral blood. These receptors all come from a woman aged 45-59 years with active or convalescent COVID-19.

The chain combines TRBV18 with TRBJ1-6, with D possibly matching TRBD1 (5 bases). V gave up 1 base and J gave up 0 bases, with 10 bases separating them. There are 17 residues in the CDR3. CDR1 is KGHSH and CDR2 is LQKENI in the germline V gene. Here the CDR3 DNA reads TGTGCCAGCTCACCACTGGGGCGACTCTCCTATAATTCACCCCTCCACTTT. Amino acids: CASSPLGRLSYNSPLHF. The variable domain in full, completed from reference TRBV18 and TRBJ1-6, reads NAGVMQNPRHLVRRRGQEARLRCSPMKGHSHVYWYRQLPEEGLKFMVYLQKENIIDESGMPKERFSAEFPKEGPSILRIQQVVRGDSAAYFCASSPLGRLSYNSPLHFGNGTRLTVT.

In this sample, this clone turned up once. The chain employs TRBV5-1 and TRBJ1-1; the D is unclear. The CDR3 totals 15 residues. Trimming left V 0 bases short and J 2 bases short, with 11 bases between. Germline V gene lookup returns CDR1 SGHRS and CDR2 YFSETQ. CDR3 sequence reads: CASSLAGRANTEAFF. CDR3 nucleotides: TGCGCCAGCAGCTTGGCCGGGCGGGCTAACACTGAAGCTTTCTTT.

The chain has TRBV7-9 and TRBJ2-3; 7 nucleotides match TRBD2. V shed 1 base, J shed 4 bases, and the junction held 11 bases outside the gene matches. CDR1 is SEHNR, CDR2 FQNEAQ, per germline (reference sequence). The length of the CDR3 is 17 residues. The CDR3 sequence is CASSLDVRAGEADTQYF. The CDR3 nucleotides read TGTGCCAGCAGCTTAGATGTCAGGGCGGGAGAGGCAGATACGCAGTATTTT.

The chain recombines TRBV19 with TRBJ2-1; 10 bases are a match to TRBD2. Germline V lookup: CDR1 LNHDA, CDR2 SQIVND (reference sequence). CDR3 length: 14 residues. V gave up 4 bases and J gave up 5 bases; unmatched junction bases: 2. CDR3 region: CASSKLAGNNEQFF. CDR3 nucleotide sequence: TGTGCCAGTAGTAAACTAGCGGGGAACAATGAGCAGTTCTTC.

This chain joins TRBV18 and TRBJ1-2; 10 bases line up with TRBD1. Germline assignment: CDR1 KGHSH and CDR2 LQKENI. The trim removed 3 bases at V and 0 bases at J, leaving 7 bases unmatched. The CDR3 contains 17 residues. The CDR3, as DNA: TGTGCCAGCTCACCCGGGGACAGGGGCCGAGCTAACTATGGCTACACCTTC. Amino acid sequence: CASSPGDRGRANYGYTF.

This clone is a singleton in its sample. Here the CDR3 reads CASSLRHQNTEAFF. CDR3 nucleotides: TGTGCCAGCAGTTTGAGGCATCAGAACACTGAAGCTTTCTTT. V is TRBV6-6 and J is TRBJ1-1; D is uncertain. This CDR3 has 14 residues. The germline V gene has CDR1 MNHNY and CDR2 SVGAGI (reference sequence). V dropped 4 bases and J dropped 1 base, with 10 bases sitting between them.

The chain recombines TRBV4-3 with TRBJ2-7, with a weak D call TRBD1 (5 bases). Trimming stripped 1 base from V and 0 bases from J, with 10 bases between. CDR1 is LGHNA, CDR2 YSLEER, per germline. The CDR3 has 15 amino acids. CDR3 nucleotide sequence: TGCGCCAGCAGCCAAGGGGGCCGAAGCTCCTACGAGCAGTACTTC. Translated: CASSQGGRSSYEQYF.

The J gene is TRBJ2-7, the V gene TRBV7-2; weak D call: TRBD2 (6 bases). The CDR3 has 15 amino acids. Per germline, CDR1 SGHTA and CDR2 FQGNSA. V lost 2 bases and J lost 2, with 13 bases in between. Written as DNA, the CDR3 is TGTGCCAGCAGCTTATCGGGAGTGCAGGCCTACGAGCAGTACTTC. As protein: CASSLSGVQAYEQYF.

This clone turned up a few times. The same CDR3 arises from other DNA sequences in this sample as well. The J gene is TRBJ2-1, the V gene TRBV7-3; D gene unclear. The CDR3 spans 13 residues. Germline-derived CDR1 and CDR2 are SGHTA and FQGTGA. Between the trimmed V and J ends, which lost 5 bases and 4 bases, there was a span of 9 bases. CDR3 nucleotides: TGTGCCAGCAGCCCAAATAGTTACAATGAGCAGTTCTTC. Encoded protein: CASSPNSYNEQFF.

V usage is TRBV10-2 and J usage is TRBJ2-6, with TRBD2 as a possible D gene (6 bases). The CDR3 runs to 20 residues. Germline V gives CDR1 WSHSY, CDR2 SAAADI. V was shortened by 7 bases and J by 0 bases, with 25 bases between the two germline ends. As DNA, the CDR3 is TGCGCCAGCAAGATCGATTTGGGCCGGGACGGGGGCTCTGGGGCCAACGTCCTGACTTTC. Its protein product is CASKIDLGRDGGSGANVLTF.

The chain carries TRBV6-5 and TRBJ2-1, with no clear D. V lost 4 bases and J 2 bases, leaving 12 bases between the germline ends. This CDR3 is 15 amino acids long. CDR1 is MNHEY, CDR2 SVGAGI, per germline. CDR3 sequence (DNA): TGTGCCAGCAGTTTAAGAGGCGGAACCTACAATGAGCAGTTCTTC. Protein sequence: CASSLRGGTYNEQFF.

V is TRBV30 and J is TRBJ2-1; D possibly corresponds to TRBD1 (6 bases). This CDR3 region has 13 residues. Germline CDR1 reads GTSNPN; CDR2 reads SVGIG (reference sequence). With 4 bases removed from V and 5 bases from J, the gap between germline ends came to 12 bases. CDR3 nucleotides: TGTGCCTGGACCCGGACAGTCAACAATGAGCAGTTCTTC. Residues: CAWTRTVNNEQFF.

This chain uses TRBV6-6 with TRBJ1-4; 7 bases line up with TRBD1. V was pared by 2 bases and J by 8 bases, with 5 bases of the junction left unmatched. Per germline, CDR1 MNHNY and CDR2 SVGAGI (reference sequence). The CDR3 spans 14 residues. CDR3 sequence reads: CASSYRGLGEKLFF. DNA of the CDR3: TGTGCCAGCAGTTACAGGGGGCTTGGGGAAAAACTGTTTTTT.

This chain links TRBV30 with TRBJ1-4; 7 bases map to TRBD1. The CDR3 extends over 14 amino acids. Germline V lookup: CDR1 GTSNPN, CDR2 SVGIG (reference sequence). V shed 6 bases, J shed 7 bases, and the junction held 11 bases outside the gene matches. For the CDR3, the DNA is TGTGCCTGCAATCACAGGGGATCGGGTGAAAAACTGTTTTTT. Its protein product is CACNHRGSGEKLFF. Supplemented by reference TRBV30 and TRBJ1-4, the full variable domain reads SQTIHQWPATLVQPVGSPLSLECTVEGTSNPNLYWYRQAAGRGLQLLFYSVGIGQISSEVPQNLSASRPQDRQFILSSKKLLLSDSGFYLCACNHRGSGEKLFFGSGTQLSVL.

The gene calls are TRBV18 and TRBJ1-1; D remains unclear. V was shortened by 6 bases and J by 0 bases, with 8 bases between the two germline ends. Germline values: CDR1 KGHSH, CDR2 LQKENI. This CDR3 has 13 amino acids. CDR3 sequence reads: CASSQLMNTEAFF. In DNA, the CDR3 is TGTGCCAGCTCGCAGTTGATGAACACTGAAGCTTTCTTT.

This clone was counted between two and nine times. V usage is TRBV30 and J usage is TRBJ1-1; D may be TRBD1 (6 bases). Germline values: CDR1 GTSNPN, CDR2 SVGIG (reference sequence). This CDR3 region has 11 residues. Trimming shortened V by 8 bases and J by 7 bases, and 14 bases separated the two germline ends. This chain's CDR3 is CAHETGIEAFF. CDR3 sequence (DNA): TGTGCCCATGAGACAGGAATTGAAGCTTTCTTT.

DNA for the CDR3: TGTGCCAGCAGGCTAGCATATGGAAACATTCAGTACTTC. Amino acid sequence: CASRLAYGNIQYF. The chain is built from TRBV6-5 and TRBJ2-4, with D maybe TRBD2 (5 bases). V lost 6 bases and J lost 6, with 12 bases in between. Looked up from germline, CDR1 is MNHEY and CDR2 is SVGAGI. The CDR3 covers 13 residues.

The chain employs TRBV24-1 and TRBJ2-3; 11 nucleotides match TRBD2. The length of the CDR3 is 16 residues. Trimming at V came to 5 bases and at J to 2 bases, leaving 5 bases not matched to a gene. Germline lookup yields CDR1 KGHDR and CDR2 SFDVKD. The CDR3 loop is CATSATSGSDTDTQYF. The CDR3 bases are TGTGCCACCAGTGCCACTAGCGGGAGTGACACAGATACGCAGTATTTT.

This chain connects TRBV5-4 to TRBJ2-2; possible D gene TRBD2, 6 bases. Per germline, CDR1 SGHNT and CDR2 YYREEE (reference sequence). The V and J ends lost 4 bases and 0 bases respectively, with 13 bases between them. This CDR3 spans 16 amino acids. CDR3 DNA sequence: TGTGCCAGCAGCCTTGATGGAGGGACGAACACCGGGGAGCTGTTTTTT. Protein product: CASSLDGGTNTGELFF.

This sequence joins TRBV7-2 and TRBJ2-3, with TRBD1 identical over 8 bases. The trim removed 5 bases at V and 0 bases at J, leaving 7 bases unmatched. This CDR3 comprises 16 residues. Germline CDR1 reads SGHTA; CDR2 reads FQGNSA. The CDR3 sequence: CASSPRTGSSTDTQYF. The CDR3 DNA reads as TGTGCCAGCAGCCCGCGGACAGGGAGTAGCACAGATACGCAGTATTTT.

The rearrangement joins TRBV7-2 to TRBJ2-3, with D unclear. The CDR3 covers 13 residues. Germline-derived CDR1 and CDR2 are SGHTA and FQGNSA. The V end was cut by 2 bases, the J end by 4 bases, with 7 bases between. CDR3 amino acids: CASSLRFADTQYF. The CDR3 DNA reads TGTGCCAGCAGCTTACGTTTCGCAGATACGCAGTATTTT.

The V and J genes are TRBV7-2 and TRBJ2-3; 12 bases align to TRBD2. Unmatched junction bases numbered 11, after V lost 4 bases and J lost 3 bases. Germline values: CDR1 SGHTA, CDR2 FQGNSA. The CDR3 contains 18 residues. The CDR3 sequence: CASSYEGPGLAGTDTQYF. CDR3 nucleotides: TGTGCCAGCAGCTACGAGGGCCCCGGACTAGCGGGAACAGATACGCAGTATTTT.

This clone has only one observation. V and J are TRBV7-9 and TRBJ2-5, with D perhaps TRBD2 (6 bases). This CDR3 is built from 15 residues. V was trimmed by 1 base and J by 3 bases, leaving 12 bases between them. From germline, CDR1 is SEHNR and CDR2 FQNEAQ (reference sequence). This chain's CDR3 is CASSLGAGRKETQYF. The CDR3 DNA is TGTGCCAGCAGCTTAGGGGCGGGGAGAAAAGAGACCCAGTACTTC.

The chain links TRBV6-6 to TRBJ1-3; a possible D gene is TRBD1 (6 bases). The CDR3 consists of 15 residues. V lost 6 bases and J lost 4, with 16 bases in between. From germline, CDR1 is MNHNY and CDR2 SVGAGI (reference sequence). CDR3 in DNA: TGTGCCAGCAGGGGCAGGGGTTCGGAAGGAAACACCATATATTTT. Amino acids: CASRGRGSEGNTIYF.

This clone was found a few times. V usage is TRBV28 and J usage is TRBJ1-2; D is possibly TRBD1 (5 bases). Germline V gene sequence: CDR1 MDHEN, CDR2 SYDVKM. The CDR3 sequence is 14 residues long. Trimming removed 1 base at V and 6 bases at J, with 12 bases between. The CDR3 spells CASSLYQGSNGYTF. The CDR3 nucleotides are TGTGCCAGCAGTTTATATCAGGGTTCGAATGGCTACACCTTC.

V usage is TRBV2 and J usage is TRBJ2-2; 8 bases are a match to TRBD1. This CDR3 has 17 amino acids. In germline, CDR1 is SNHLY, CDR2 FYNNEI. With V trimmed by 1 base and J by 2 bases, 6 bases remained unmatched. The CDR3 DNA follows: TGTGCCAGCAGTGAAGTCGGACAGGGTTCCAACACCGGGGAGCTGTTTTTT. Protein sequence: CASSEVGQGSNTGELFF. Using reference TRBV2 and TRBJ2-2 for the parts outside the CDR3, the full variable domain is EPEVTQTPSHQVTQMGQEVILRCVPISNHLYFYWYRQILGQKVEFLVSFYNNEISEKSEIFDDQFSVERPDGSNFTLKIRSTKLEDSAMYFCASSEVGQGSNTGELFFGEGSRLTVL.

The chain links TRBV5-5 to TRBJ2-7, with 9 bases identical to TRBD1. The ends lost 5 bases at V and 2 bases at J; junction bases unmatched: 5. The CDR3 sequence is 14 residues long. The germline V gene has CDR1 SGHKS and CDR2 YYEKEE (reference sequence). CDR3 DNA: TGTGCCAGCAGGACCGGGACAGGGCCCTACGAGCAGTACTTC. Translating it yields CASRTGTGPYEQYF.